A single sample gave rise to the 13 T cell receptor beta chains below, sequenced in a study of blood T cells in healthy people across ages. Together with a sample-barcoded 5' primer, a J-beta primer mix was included in a second PCR lasting roughly 7 to 11 cycles. TCRdb independently ran MiXCR on the 5' RACE reads; one entry per CDR3 protein. This sample has 1.4 million to 1.5 million distinct CDR3 sequences, with around 39% found just once. The sample consisted of blood. These receptor sequences come from a woman aged 18-29 years in good health.

This CDR3 is CASSVAPQGYTEAFF. The CDR3, as DNA: TGTGCCAGCAGCGTAGCCCCACAGGGATACACTGAAGCTTTCTTT. The genes are TRBV9 and TRBJ1-1, with D perhaps matching TRBD1 (6 bases). V lost 0 bases and J 3 bases, leaving 12 bases between the germline ends. Germline V lookup: CDR1 SGDLS, CDR2 YYNGEE. This CDR3 spans 15 amino acids. Complete variable domain (other parts from reference TRBV9 and TRBJ1-1): DSGVTQTPKHLITATGQRVTLRCSPRSGDLSVYWYQQSLDQGLQFLIQYYNGEERAKGNILERFSAQQFPDLHSELNLSSLELGDSALYFCASSVAPQGYTEAFFGQGTRLTVV.

This clonotype was recorded a few times. This chain links TRBV6-2 or TRBV6-3 with TRBJ1-5; D remains ambiguous. Trimming took 3 bases from V and 2 from J, leaving 17 bases between them. Germline lookup yields CDR1 MNHEY and CDR2 SVGEGT. The CDR3 contains 17 residues. The CDR3 sequence: CASSYTESYMGNQPQHF. The CDR3, as DNA: TGTGCCAGCAGTTATACAGAATCCTACATGGGCAATCAGCCCCAGCATTTT.

This clonotype was seen only a few times. The V gene is TRBV7-9, the J gene TRBJ2-1, with D hard to call. CDR1 is SEHNR and CDR2 is FQNEAQ in the germline V gene (reference sequence). Deletions cut 8 bases from V and 8 bases from J, with 10 bases between. The CDR3 runs to 11 residues. CDR3 nucleotide sequence: TGTGCCAGCGGCCTTTCCGATGAGCAGTTCTTC. Translation gives CASGLSDEQFF.

The chain employs TRBV30 and TRBJ2-7; TRBD2 matches at 10 bases. CDR3 size: 17 residues. The germline gives CDR1 GTSNPN, CDR2 SVGIG (reference sequence). The J segment lost 0 bases and the V segment lost 0 bases, leaving 8 bases of the junction unmatched. CDR3 region: CAWSVRLPSGSSYEQYF. The CDR3 bases are TGTGCCTGGAGTGTACGATTGCCTAGCGGGAGCTCCTACGAGCAGTACTTC.

The rearrangement joins TRBV5-4 to TRBJ2-3; no clear D. The CDR3 covers 16 residues. V was clipped by 4 bases and J by 1 base, with 16 bases between them. CDR1 is SGHNT and CDR2 is YYREEE in the germline V gene (reference sequence). This CDR3 reads CASSPPGNVGTDTQYF. Here the CDR3 DNA reads TGTGCCAGCAGCCCGCCGGGCAATGTTGGCACAGATACGCAGTATTTT.

In regard to this clonotype: One end of the junction does not line up with germline, which may come from a read error. This chain links TRBV20-1 with TRBJ2-7; TRBD2 matches 11 bases. This CDR3 has 17 amino acids. The V gene's germline CDR1 is DFQATT and CDR2 SNEGSKA (reference sequence). DNA of the CDR3: TGCAGTGCCTCCGGACTAGCGGGTCCAGCAATCTCCTATGAGCAGTACTTC. This gives the protein CSASGLAGPAISYEQYF.

V is TRBV12-3 or TRBV12-4 and J is TRBJ1-2; D is unclear. CDR3 length: 14 amino acids. V was pared by 4 bases and J by 1 base, with 10 bases between. CDR3 bases: TGTGCCAGCAGTTATTGGTCGGGTAACTATGGCTACACCTTC. This encodes CASSYWSGNYGYTF.

The V call is TRBV5-4, the J call TRBJ2-1; 7 nucleotides line up with TRBD2. V was pared by 4 bases and J by 5 bases, with 15 bases of the junction left unmatched. CDR1 is SGHNT, CDR2 YYREEE, per germline (reference sequence). The CDR3 sequence is 17 residues long. The CDR3 DNA is TGTGCCAGCAGCCAGACCCAAAGCGGGAAAGGGGACAATGAGCAGTTCTTC. It codes for CASSQTQSGKGDNEQFF.

The table lists this clonotype with a few counts. A much larger clone differs by one base, so this may be a read error. The chain recombines TRBV2 with TRBJ2-5; D perhaps matches TRBD2 (6 bases). V was pared by 11 bases and J by 7 bases, with 41 bases between. Germline V gene sequence: CDR1 SNHLY, CDR2 FYNNEI. The CDR3 contains 20 residues. CDR3 residues: CAAEEGKYPEGATLLPTQYF. CDR3 nucleotides: TGTGCCGCGGAGGAGGGAAAATACCCAGAGGGAGCCACCCTACTGCCGACCCAGTACTTC.

The chain couples TRBV20-1 to TRBJ2-7; D is unclear. CDR3 size: 13 residues. Trimming shortened V by 7 bases and J by 0 bases, and 13 bases separated the two germline ends. Germline V gene sequence: CDR1 DFQATT, CDR2 SNEGSKA (reference sequence). This chain's CDR3 is CSGMAPSSYEQYF. The CDR3 DNA reads TGCAGTGGTATGGCCCCTAGCTCCTACGAGCAGTACTTC.

The sample holds a few counts of this clonotype. V and J are TRBV20-1 and TRBJ2-2; D is unclear. From germline, CDR1 is DFQATT and CDR2 SNEGSKA (reference sequence). Trimming pared 0 bases from V and 2 bases from J, leaving 7 bases between. CDR3 length: 14 residues. The CDR3 DNA reads as TGCAGTGCTAGAGACCAGATTAACACCGGGGAGCTGTTTTTT. It codes for CSARDQINTGELFF.

This clonotype was detected ten times or more. The genes are TRBV20-1 and TRBJ2-7; maybe TRBD2 (6 bases). The CDR3 is 13 residues long. Germline V CDR1 and CDR2: DFQATT, SNEGSKA (reference sequence). V lost 4 bases and J lost 5, with 15 bases in between. The chain's CDR3 is CSAIAPGTDEQYF. CDR3 nucleotide sequence: TGCAGTGCTATCGCGCCCGGGACTGACGAGCAGTACTTC.

This sequence joins TRBV4-1 and TRBJ1-2; 8 positions match TRBD1. Germline V gives CDR1 MGHRA, CDR2 YSYEKL. The CDR3 is 16 residues long. V was pared by 0 bases and J by 0 bases, with 3 bases of the junction left unmatched. CDR3 in DNA: TGCGCCAGCAGCCAAGACAGGGGGCCAACTAACTATGGCTACACCTTC. This translates into CASSQDRGPTNYGYTF.